The 24 T cell receptor beta chains in this list originate from one sample, sequenced in a study of spatial heterogeneity in lung cancer. TCRdb reanalysed the 5' RACE reads using MiXCR and keeps one entry per CDR3 protein. The top ten hold around 16% of the sample, which has some 110,000 distinct CDR3 sequences, 12% seen once. Time point defined: blood at routine non-recurrence follow-up after resection. The input material, whole RNA from tumor, nontumor lung or frozen PBMC, was sequenced unsorted. The sequences come from PBMCs, collected at follow-up. These receptors all come from a male donor with early-stage non-small cell lung cancer.

This chain uses TRBV28 with TRBJ1-2; D gene ambiguous. The CDR3 length is 13 residues. V was trimmed by 6 bases and J by 3 bases, leaving 11 bases between them. In germline, CDR1 is MDHEN, CDR2 SYDVKM. The CDR3 DNA is TGTGCCAGCAGCCCCAAACCGGACTATGGCTACACCTTC. Translation: CASSPKPDYGYTF.

This clonotype was picked up many times. This chain joins TRBV7-2 and TRBJ2-7; 7 bases line up with TRBD1. This CDR3 is built from 14 residues. J gave up 7 bases and V 4 bases, and 10 bases lay outside the gene matches. Germline-derived CDR1 and CDR2 are SGHTA and FQGNSA. CDR3 coding DNA: TGTGCCAGCAGCTGGGGCCAGGGGGTAGGGGAGCAGTACTTC. Its translation is CASSWGQGVGEQYF.

There are a few counts of this clonotype. The rearrangement joins TRBV6-1 to TRBJ2-7, with D maybe TRBD1 (8 bases). With 6 bases removed from V and 2 bases from J, the gap between germline ends came to 14 bases. CDR3 size: 14 residues. Germline CDR1 reads MNHNS; CDR2 reads SASEGT. In nucleotides, the CDR3 is TGTGCCAGCAGAAGCACAGGGGGGGCCTACGAGCAGTACTTC. This translates into CASRSTGGAYEQYF.

The chain carries TRBV7-9 and TRBJ2-3, with 10 nucleotides matching TRBD1. Germline values: CDR1 SEHNR, CDR2 FQNEAQ (reference sequence). The V and J ends lost 7 bases and 1 base, in that order; junction bases with no gene match: 11. This CDR3 contains 17 residues. CDR3 protein: CASTVRRGTGGTDTQYF. CDR3 coding DNA: TGTGCCAGCACCGTCAGACGCGGGACAGGGGGCACAGATACGCAGTATTTT.

V and J are TRBV14 and TRBJ1-2; D not certain. The CDR3 contains 13 residues. CDR1 is SGHDN, CDR2 FVKESK, per germline. Trimming cost V 8 bases and J 7 bases, with 17 bases left between them. DNA of the CDR3: TGTGCCAGCGGCTCTGCCCCATATGGTGGCTACACCTTC. It codes for CASGSAPYGGYTF.

This clonotype has more than one count but fewer than ten. The chain recombines TRBV20-1 with TRBJ1-2; D gene ambiguous. The CDR3 covers 13 residues. The V end was cut by 1 base, the J end by 6 bases, with 12 bases between. Per the germline V gene, CDR1 is DFQATT and CDR2 is SNEGSKA (reference sequence). The DNA for the CDR3 is TGCAGTGCTAGAGCCGGATCTGGAAATGGCTACACCTTC. Its translation: CSARAGSGNGYTF.

The sample holds many counts of this clonotype. The V and J genes are TRBV7-3 and TRBJ1-1, with D tentatively TRBD1 (6 bases). Germline CDR1 and CDR2: SGHTA and FQGTGA. The CDR3 is 13 amino acids. The V end was cut by 6 bases, the J end by 2 bases, with 10 bases between. The CDR3 spells CASRIQGNTEAFF. The DNA for the CDR3 is TGTGCCAGCAGGATACAGGGAAACACTGAAGCTTTCTTT.

V is TRBV4-2 and J is TRBJ2-3; D unclear. This CDR3 has 15 amino acids. Trimming stripped 1 base from V and 2 bases from J, with 10 bases between. Germline values: CDR1 LGHNA, CDR2 YNFKEQ. The CDR3 region is CASSQGSRATDTQYF. Here the CDR3 DNA reads TGTGCCAGCAGCCAAGGATCTAGGGCCACAGATACGCAGTATTTT.

This clonotype showed up many times. The rearrangement uses TRBV4-1 and TRBJ1-3; unclear D gene. The CDR3 contains 15 residues. Germline values: CDR1 MGHRA, CDR2 YSYEKL. V was shortened by 0 bases and J by 0 bases, with 6 bases between the two germline ends. CDR3 in DNA: TGCGCCAGCAGCCAAGATGGCAACTCTGGAAACACCATATATTTT. This codes for CASSQDGNSGNTIYF.

This clonotype appeared a few times. The rearrangement joins TRBV20-1 to TRBJ1-6; 9 positions agree with TRBD1. This CDR3 has 14 residues. J was trimmed by 9 bases and V by 0 bases; bases with no gene match: 3. Germline V gives CDR1 DFQATT, CDR2 SNEGSKA (reference sequence). The CDR3 region is CSARETGGSSPLHF. In DNA, the CDR3 is TGCAGTGCTAGAGAAACAGGGGGCAGTTCACCCCTCCACTTT.

This clonotype appeared a few times. V is TRBV7-2 and J is TRBJ2-5, with D possibly called TRBD1 or TRBD2 (6 bases each). Germline CDR1 reads SGHTA; CDR2 reads FQGNSA. CDR3 length: 15 residues. The V end was cut by 2 bases, the J end by 2 bases, with 12 bases between. The CDR3 DNA reads TGTGCCAGCAGCTTATTAGGGGGGCTTCAAGAGACCCAGTACTTC. This encodes CASSLLGGLQETQYF.

This clonotype was recorded at least ten times. One end of the junction fails to match germline, which may point to a read error. CDR3 region: CASRTGATNTQYF. In nucleotides, the CDR3 is TGTGCCAGCAGAACAGGGGCCACAAATACGCAGTATTTT. The chain has TRBV27 and TRBJ2-3, with 7 positions matching TRBD1. The CDR3 runs 13 residues. Germline V CDR1 and CDR2: MNHEY, SMNVEV (reference sequence).

This clonotype appeared a few times. V and J are TRBV5-1 and TRBJ2-1; 10 bases align to TRBD1. The CDR3 runs to 15 residues. Trimming removed 6 bases from V and 2 bases from J; junction bases left unmatched: 5. Germline assignment: CDR1 SGHRS and CDR2 YFSETQ. The CDR3 protein is CASTGTGVPYNEQFF. CDR3 nucleotides: TGCGCCAGCACCGGGACAGGGGTCCCCTACAATGAGCAGTTCTTC.

This chain's CDR3 is CASSKLEGTGNSPLHF. In nucleotides, the CDR3 is TGTGCCAGTAGTAAGCTCGAGGGCACGGGGAATTCACCCCTCCACTTT. The chain carries TRBV19 and TRBJ1-6; D gene ambiguous. V gave up 4 bases and J gave up 7 bases, with 17 bases separating them. Per the germline V gene, CDR1 is LNHDA and CDR2 is SQIVND (reference sequence). The CDR3 sequence is 16 residues long.

The sample holds many counts of this clonotype. The chain links TRBV12-3 or TRBV12-4 to TRBJ2-1, with D perhaps matching TRBD2 (5 bases). V was clipped by 5 bases and J by 8 bases, with 19 bases between them. CDR3 length equals 15 residues. The CDR3 DNA follows: TGTGCCAGCAGTCCAGGCCCCCCGGAGGTCGATGAGCAGTTCTTC. It yields the protein CASSPGPPEVDEQFF.

This clonotype was counted between two and nine times. This rearrangement joins TRBV6-5 to TRBJ2-2, with D uncertain. This CDR3 comprises 17 residues. Germline CDR1 reads MNHEY; CDR2 reads SVGAGI. V was pared by 0 bases and J by 5 bases, with 16 bases between. The CDR3 coding sequence is TGTGCCAGCAGTTACTCGATTGTGACGCTCGGGACCGGGGAGCTGTTTTTT. Residues: CASSYSIVTLGTGELFF.

This clonotype was observed a few times. The chain has TRBV9 and TRBJ1-4, with 9 bases matching TRBD1. The CDR3 has 14 amino acids. Germline V gene data show CDR1 as SGDLS and CDR2 as YYNGEE. J gave up 14 bases and V 4 bases, and 12 bases lay outside the gene matches. The CDR3 here is CASSPTGGGEFLFF. For the CDR3, the DNA is TGTGCCAGCAGCCCTACAGGGGGCGGGGAATTTCTGTTTTTT.

As DNA, the CDR3 is TGTGCCAGCACCCGCAGGGGCAACACTGAAGCTTTCTTT. It translates to CASTRRGNTEAFF. The chain couples TRBV6-2 or TRBV6-3 to TRBJ1-1; D perhaps matches TRBD1 (6 bases). The germline CDR1 and CDR2 sequences are MNHEY and SVGEGT. The CDR3 is 13 amino acids. Trimming took 7 bases from V and 2 from J, leaving 11 bases between them.

A word on this clonotype: This likely comes from a read error, as the CDR3 has no conserved phenylalanine or tryptophan at its end. V is TRBV6-6 and J is TRBJ1-2, with 7 nucleotides matching TRBD1. The CDR3 has 16 amino acids. CDR1 is MNHNY, CDR2 SVGAGI, per germline (reference sequence). Germline trimming cut 5 bases from V and 0 bases from J; bases unmatched to any gene: 9. This CDR3 is CASSIGTARANYGYTS. CDR3 nucleotide sequence: TGTGCCAGCAGTATTGGGACAGCTCGAGCTAACTATGGCTACACCTCC.

This clonotype has at least ten counts. This chain joins TRBV7-3 and TRBJ2-1; TRBD1 matches at 10 bases. CDR3 length equals 16 residues. Germline-derived CDR1 and CDR2 are SGHTA and FQGTGA. V gave up 3 bases and J gave up 8 bases; unmatched junction bases: 10. For the CDR3, the DNA is TGTGCCAGCAGCTTTATCGGCGGGACAGGGGTCGATGAGCAGTTCTTC. It is translated as CASSFIGGTGVDEQFF.

There are a few counts of this clonotype. This chain joins TRBV24-1 and TRBJ2-7; 10 bases fit TRBD2. CDR3 length: 15 amino acids. Trimming took 5 bases from V and 0 from J; bases not matched to a gene: 3. From germline, CDR1 is KGHDR and CDR2 SFDVKD. In DNA form, the CDR3 reads TGTGCCACCAGTGGGGGGACTAGCGACTCCTACGAGCAGTACTTC. This sequence encodes CATSGGTSDSYEQYF.

The rearrangement links TRBV5-4 to TRBJ2-4, with TRBD1 matching 7 bases. In germline, CDR1 is SGHNT, CDR2 YYREEE (reference sequence). V lost 2 bases, J lost 1 base, and 3 bases stayed unmatched. This CDR3 contains 15 residues. CDR3 region: CASSLGGAAKNIQYF. CDR3 nucleotide sequence: TGTGCCAGCAGCTTAGGGGGCGCGGCCAAAAACATTCAGTACTTC.

The rearrangement joins TRBV6-2 or TRBV6-3 to TRBJ2-3, with D unclear. Trimming left V 6 bases short and J 7 bases short, with 14 bases between. The CDR3 covers 13 residues. Germline CDR1 MNHEY, CDR2 SVGEGT. In DNA form, the CDR3 reads TGTGCCAGCAGCGAGCTCCCCCTGTATACGCAGTATTTT. Translated: CASSELPLYTQYF.

V gene TRBV11-2 combines with J gene TRBJ2-7; weak D call: TRBD1 (6 bases). Germline-derived CDR1 and CDR2 are SGHAT and FQNNGV. This CDR3 comprises 14 residues. Trimming took off 5 bases at V and 3 bases at J, with 14 bases between the two ends. As DNA, the CDR3 is TGTGCCAGCAGCCGAGACAGGCGGAACTACGAGCAGTACTTC. Its translation: CASSRDRRNYEQYF. The complete variable domain, with remaining parts taken from reference TRBV11-2 and TRBJ2-7, reads EAGVAQSPRYKIIEKRQSVAFWCNPISGHATLYWYQQILGQGPKLLIQFQNNGVVDDSQLPKDRFSAERLKGVDSTLKIQPAKLEDSAVYLCASSRDRRNYEQYFGPGTRLTVT.